These T cell receptor beta chains were read from a single sample in a study of blood T cell repertoires in COVID-19. Clones were read by immunoSEQ multiplex PCR, and TCRdb kept only the in-frame ones, dropping some. This sample has approximately 120,000 clones, with around 80% found just once. The specimen sequenced was peripheral blood. The receptors come from a human donor in a cohort sampled during active or convalescent COVID-19. Each CDR3 is given with its conserved first and last residue. Fields, in order: V gene, D gene, J gene, clone size, CDR3 DNA, CDR3 protein. The D gene is left open where the match is weak. Clone size is stated in some rows and not others, as once, few, many or a class when expanded.

>TRBV5-1|TRBD1|TRBJ2-7|.
TGCGCCAGCAGCTTGGATGGACAGGGGTGGTGGGAGCAGTACTTC
CASSLDGQGWWEQYF
>TRBV19|.|TRBJ2-7|.
TGTGCCAGTAGTAACGGACGGGGGATGAGACTAGGGAACTACGAGCAGTACTTC
CASSNGRGMRLGNYEQYF
>TRBV10-2|TRBD2|TRBJ2-1|.
TGCGCCAGCAGGGCGACTAGCGCGAACAATGAGCAGTTCTTC
CASRATSANNEQFF
>TRBV7-8|.|TRBJ1-5|.
TGTGCCAGCAGCTCCTCCACAGGGAGTCAGCCCCAGCATTTT
CASSSSTGSQPQHF
>TRBV12-3/TRBV12-4|TRBD1|TRBJ1-6|.
TGTGCCAGCAGGACAGGGGGAAATTCACCCCTCCACTTT
CASRTGGNSPLHF
>TRBV3-1/TRBV3-2|.|TRBJ2-7|.
TGTGCCAGCAGCCAGCACTTCCGAGGAAGCTCCTACGAGCAGTACTTC
CASSQHFRGSSYEQYF
>TRBV2|.|TRBJ1-5|.
TGTGCCAGCAAAGACAGAAATAGCAATCAGCCCCAGCATTTT
CASKDRNSNQPQHF
>TRBV5-5|.|TRBJ2-2|.
TGTGCCAGCAGCAAAGAACAAGCCTCGGGCACCGGGGAGCTGTTTTTT
CASSKEQASGTGELFF
>TRBV30|.|TRBJ1-2|.
TGTGCCTGGAGCAGGCCGGGAGGGAGCTATGGCTACACCTTC
CAWSRPGGSYGYTF
>TRBV6-5|.|TRBJ2-7|.
TGTGCCAGCAGTTCCGACAGGCCCCACGACGAGCAGTACTTC
CASSSDRPHDEQYF
>TRBV9|.|TRBJ1-1|.
TGTGCCAGCAGCCCCTCGGGGGGGGGCTTAGTCCCTTTCTTT
CASSPSGGGLVPFF
>TRBV19|.|TRBJ2-3|.
TGTGCCAGTAGTTTGCCGGGAAGAGGAGCAGATACGCAGTATTTT
CASSLPGRGADTQYF
>TRBV19|TRBD2|TRBJ2-1|.
TGTGCCAGTAGTATTACCCCTAGCGGGAGACGGAATGAGCAGTTCTTC
CASSITPSGRRNEQFF
>TRBV19|TRBD1|TRBJ2-5|.
TGTGCCAGTAGCTGGACAGGGGGCCAAGAGACCCAGTACTTC
CASSWTGGQETQYF
>TRBV19|.|TRBJ1-4|.
TGTGCCAGTAGTATGGGAGATGAAAAACTGTTTTTT
CASSMGDEKLFF
>TRBV2|TRBD1|TRBJ1-1|.
TGTGCCACCCGGACAGGGAGGGCTTTGAACACTGAAGCTTTCTTT
CATRTGRALNTEAFF
>TRBV28|.|TRBJ2-2|.
TGTGCCAGCAGTTCAAACACCGGGGAGCTGTTTTTT
CASSSNTGELFF
>TRBV27|.|TRBJ1-6|.
TGTGCCAGCAGTTCGGGGTTTTCACCCCTCCACTTT
CASSSGFSPLHF
>TRBV28|TRBD1|TRBJ2-2|.
TGTGCCAGCAGTTTATCCTCAGGGGGCAACACCGGGGAGCTGTTTTTT
CASSLSSGGNTGELFF
>TRBV7-8|TRBD1|TRBJ2-7|.
TGTGCCAGCAGCTCAGGACAGGTCGGTGGTAGAGGCGAGCAGTACTTC
CASSSGQVGGRGEQYF
>TRBV2|.|TRBJ1-4|.
TGTGCCAGCAGTGGGCGACAGAATGAAAAACTGTTTTTT
CASSGRQNEKLFF
>TRBV18|TRBD1|TRBJ1-1|.
TGTGCCAGCCGACCGGGACAGCGCACTATCTGGATGAACACTGAAGCTTTCTTT
CASRPGQRTIWMNTEAFF
>TRBV10-1|.|TRBJ1-4|.
TGCGCCAGCAGTGATCCGCGGGGCCCGAGGGAAAATGAAAAACTGTTTTTT
CASSDPRGPRENEKLFF
>TRBV10-3|TRBD1|TRBJ2-7|.
TGTGCCATCAGTGAGAGAGGACAGGCCACCTACGAGCAGTACTTC
CAISERGQATYEQYF
>TRBV21-1|.|TRBJ2-3|.
TGTGCCAGCACCCAAGCCGACTGCACAGATACGCAGTATTTT
CASTQADCTDTQYF
>TRBV10-3|.|TRBJ2-7|.
TGTGCCATCACCACGGACAGTTTCTACGAGCAGTACTTC
CAITTDSFYEQYF
>TRBV7-8|TRBD1|TRBJ2-7|.
TGTGCCAGCAGCGGGAGGGGACAGGGGGCCTACGAGCAGTACTTC
CASSGRGQGAYEQYF
>TRBV2|.|TRBJ1-2|few
TGTGCCAGCAAAGGGGCGGAGGGTGGCTACACCTTC
CASKGAEGGYTF
>TRBV4-1|TRBD2|TRBJ2-1|.
TGCGCCAGCAGCCGCGCACCGGGACTAGACTATAACAATGAGCAGTTCTTC
CASSRAPGLDYNNEQFF
>TRBV19|TRBD1|TRBJ1-5|once
TGTGCCAGTAGTATAGAGGGGACAGAGTATAGCAATCAGCCCCAGCATTTT
CASSIEGTEYSNQPQHF
>TRBV7-2|TRBD1|TRBJ2-6|.
TGTGCCAGCAGCTTTGGACAGGCTAGCTCTGGGGCCAACGTCCTGACTTTC
CASSFGQASSGANVLTF
>TRBV2|.|TRBJ1-2|.
TGTGCCAGCAGGGAGTACTTCTATGGCTACACCTTC
CASREYFYGYTF
>TRBV19|.|TRBJ2-7|.
TGTGCCAGTAGTTCTGGCGGGCCGACCCCCTACGAGCAGTACTTC
CASSSGGPTPYEQYF
>TRBV15|TRBD2|TRBJ2-1|.
TGTGCCACCCTTAGGGGCGGGGGTAATGAGCAGTTCTTC
CATLRGGGNEQFF
>TRBV7-8|TRBD1|TRBJ1-2|.
TGTGCCAGCAGCCTACAGGGGATGCGAGGCTACACCTTC
CASSLQGMRGYTF
>TRBV7-6|TRBD2|TRBJ2-4|once
TGTGCCAGCAGCTTAGGAGGACTAGCGGAGGGGACAGCCAAAAACATTCAGTACTTC
CASSLGGLAEGTAKNIQYF
>TRBV6-5|.|TRBJ2-5|.
TGTGCCAGCAGAAGACAACGACAGGCCCAAGAGACCCAGTACTTC
CASRRQRQAQETQYF